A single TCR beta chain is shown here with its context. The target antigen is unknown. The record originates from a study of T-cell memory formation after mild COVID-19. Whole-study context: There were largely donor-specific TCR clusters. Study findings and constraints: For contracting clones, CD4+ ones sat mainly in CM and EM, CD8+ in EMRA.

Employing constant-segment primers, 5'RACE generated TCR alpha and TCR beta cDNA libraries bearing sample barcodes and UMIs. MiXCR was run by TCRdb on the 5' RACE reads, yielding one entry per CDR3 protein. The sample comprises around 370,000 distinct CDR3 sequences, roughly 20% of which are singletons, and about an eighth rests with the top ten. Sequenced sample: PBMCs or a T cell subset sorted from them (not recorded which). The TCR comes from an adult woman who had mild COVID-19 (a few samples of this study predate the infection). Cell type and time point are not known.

Written as DNA, the CDR3 is TGTGCCAGCAGCGTAGGGACTAGCGGGATCCTGAGCTCCTACAATGAGCAGTTCTTC. Amino acids: CASSVGTSGILSSYNEQFF. The gene calls are TRBV9 and TRBJ2-1, with 12 bases aligning to TRBD2. Germline V gene data show CDR1 as SGDLS and CDR2 as YYNGEE. This CDR3 has 19 residues. V shed 0 bases, J shed 0 bases, and the junction held 7 bases outside the gene matches.